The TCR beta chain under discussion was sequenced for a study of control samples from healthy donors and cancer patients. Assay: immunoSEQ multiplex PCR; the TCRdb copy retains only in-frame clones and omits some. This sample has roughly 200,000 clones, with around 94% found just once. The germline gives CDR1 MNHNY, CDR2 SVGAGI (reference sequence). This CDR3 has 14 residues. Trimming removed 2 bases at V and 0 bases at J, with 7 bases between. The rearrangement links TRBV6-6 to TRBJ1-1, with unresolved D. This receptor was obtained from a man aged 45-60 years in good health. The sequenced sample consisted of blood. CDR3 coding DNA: TGTGCCAGCAGTTACCAGGTAATGAACACTGAAGCTTTCTTT. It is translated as CASSYQVMNTEAFF.